What follows is one TCR beta chain and its context. Germline values: CDR1 MNHNS, CDR2 SASEGT. There are 14 residues in the CDR3. The J segment lost 4 bases and the V segment lost 8 bases, leaving 9 bases of the junction unmatched. Profiled with immunoSEQ multiplex PCR; TCRdb holds only in-frame clones, not every one. In the table there are about 69,000 clones, 90% to 95% of which are singletons. The source of the sample is a study of T cell changes during pregnancy in multiple sclerosis. The specimen was CD4+ T cells from peripheral blood mononuclear cells, collected in the third trimester of pregnancy. The rearrangement uses TRBV6-1 and TRBJ2-7; the match to TRBD2 covers 9 bases. The clonotype was recovered from a female donor in good health, enrolled as a control in a pregnancy study. The CDR3 DNA sequence: TGTGCCAGCGCTCGAGCGGGGGGTAATTACGAGCAGTACTTC. Residues: CASARAGGNYEQYF.